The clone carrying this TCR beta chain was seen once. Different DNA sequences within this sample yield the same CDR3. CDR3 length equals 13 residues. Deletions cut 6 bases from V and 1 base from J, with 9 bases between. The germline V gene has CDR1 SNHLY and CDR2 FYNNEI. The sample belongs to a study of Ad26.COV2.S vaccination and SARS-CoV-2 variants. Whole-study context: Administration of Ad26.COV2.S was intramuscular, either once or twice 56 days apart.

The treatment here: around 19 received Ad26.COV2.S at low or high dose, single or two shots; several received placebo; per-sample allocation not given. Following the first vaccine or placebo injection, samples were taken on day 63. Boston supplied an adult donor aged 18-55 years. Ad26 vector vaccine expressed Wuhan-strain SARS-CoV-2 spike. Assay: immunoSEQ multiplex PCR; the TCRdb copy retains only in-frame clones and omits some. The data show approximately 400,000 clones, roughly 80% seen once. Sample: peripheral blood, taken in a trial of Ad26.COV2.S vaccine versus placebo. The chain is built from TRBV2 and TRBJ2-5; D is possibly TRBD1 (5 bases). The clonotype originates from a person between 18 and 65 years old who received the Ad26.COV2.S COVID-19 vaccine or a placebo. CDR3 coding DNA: TGTGCCAGCAGATTAGACAGCCAAGAGACCCAGTACTTC. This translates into CASRLDSQETQYF.